The T cell receptor beta chain described here comes from a study of cytomegalovirus exposure and HLA in healthy donors. Study-level information: Previous work identified 95 million to 120 million unique TCR beta sequences from around 170 million T cells.

Trimming stripped 3 bases from V and 7 bases from J, with 15 bases between. Germline V lookup: CDR1 SGHTA, CDR2 FQGTGA. The CDR3 is 14 amino acids. A multiplex PCR was run with 60 Vbeta primers and 13 Jbeta primers. Generated by immunoSEQ multiplex PCR, the TCRdb table keeps only in-frame clones and is missing some. The table shows 250,000 to 350,000 clones, with roughly 90% occurring only once. The material sequenced was PBMCs. This clonotype was sampled from a man in his forties or fifties in good health and CMV-seropositive. The chain joins TRBV7-3 to TRBJ2-5; tentatively, D is TRBD1 (5 bases). In nucleotides, the CDR3 is TGTGCCAGCAGCTTGACGACAGACAAGTCGACCCAGTACTTC. It is translated as CASSLTTDKSTQYF.